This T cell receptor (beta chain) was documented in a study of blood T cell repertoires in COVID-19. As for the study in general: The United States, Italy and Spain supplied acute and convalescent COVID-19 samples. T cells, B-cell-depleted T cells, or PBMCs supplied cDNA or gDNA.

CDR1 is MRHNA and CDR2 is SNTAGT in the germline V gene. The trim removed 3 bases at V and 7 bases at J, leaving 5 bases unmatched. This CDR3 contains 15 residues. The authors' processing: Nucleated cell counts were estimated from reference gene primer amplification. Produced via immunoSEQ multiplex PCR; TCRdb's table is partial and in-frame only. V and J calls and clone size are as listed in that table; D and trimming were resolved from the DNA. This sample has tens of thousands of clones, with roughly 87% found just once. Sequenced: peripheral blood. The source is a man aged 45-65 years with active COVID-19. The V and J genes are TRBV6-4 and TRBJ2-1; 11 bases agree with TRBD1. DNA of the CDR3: TGTGCCAGCAGTGAGGGGACAGGGGGGGGAAATGAGCAGTTCTTC. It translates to CASSEGTGGGNEQFF.